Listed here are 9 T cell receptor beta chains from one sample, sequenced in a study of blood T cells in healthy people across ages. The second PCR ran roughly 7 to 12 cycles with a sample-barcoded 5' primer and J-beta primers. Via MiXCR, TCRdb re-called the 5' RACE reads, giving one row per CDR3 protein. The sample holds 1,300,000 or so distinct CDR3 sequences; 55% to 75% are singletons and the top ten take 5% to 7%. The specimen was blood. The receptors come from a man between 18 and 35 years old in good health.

The CDR3 spells CASSPLDPGTDTFF. CDR3 in DNA: TGTGCCAGCAGTCCCCTCGACCCCGGGACAGATACTTTCTTT. This rearrangement joins TRBV25-1 to TRBJ1-1; TRBD1 matches 7 bases. The junction had 15 bases not matched to a gene; V was cut back by 5 bases and J by 12 bases. CDR1 MGHDK and CDR2 SYGVNS come from the germline V gene. The length of the CDR3 is 14 residues.

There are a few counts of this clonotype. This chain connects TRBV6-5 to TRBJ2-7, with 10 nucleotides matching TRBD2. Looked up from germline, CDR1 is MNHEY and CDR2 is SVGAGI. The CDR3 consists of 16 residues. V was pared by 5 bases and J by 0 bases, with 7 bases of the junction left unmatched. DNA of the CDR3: TGTGCCAGCAGTCCACCTCTAGCGGGGGCCTCCTACGAGCAGTACTTC. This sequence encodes CASSPPLAGASYEQYF.

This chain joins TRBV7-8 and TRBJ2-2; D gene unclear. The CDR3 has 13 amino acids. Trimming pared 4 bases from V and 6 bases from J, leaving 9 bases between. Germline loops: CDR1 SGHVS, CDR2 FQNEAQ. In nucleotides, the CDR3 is TGTGCCAGCAGCTCCGTTGGGGCCGGGGAGCTGTTTTTT. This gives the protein CASSSVGAGELFF.

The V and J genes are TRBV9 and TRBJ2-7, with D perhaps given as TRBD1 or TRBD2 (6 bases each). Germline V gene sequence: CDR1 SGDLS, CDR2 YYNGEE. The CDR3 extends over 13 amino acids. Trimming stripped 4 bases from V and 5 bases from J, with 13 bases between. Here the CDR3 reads CASSFPGADEQYF. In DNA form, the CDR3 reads TGTGCCAGCAGCTTTCCGGGGGCGGACGAGCAGTACTTC.

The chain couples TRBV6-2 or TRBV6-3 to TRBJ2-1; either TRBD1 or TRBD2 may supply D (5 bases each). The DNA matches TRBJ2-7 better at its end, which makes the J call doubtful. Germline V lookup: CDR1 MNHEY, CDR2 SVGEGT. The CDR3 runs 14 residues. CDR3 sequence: CASSYVDRAVRQYF. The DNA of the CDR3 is TGTGCCAGCAGTTACGTAGACAGAGCGGTAAGGCAGTACTTC.

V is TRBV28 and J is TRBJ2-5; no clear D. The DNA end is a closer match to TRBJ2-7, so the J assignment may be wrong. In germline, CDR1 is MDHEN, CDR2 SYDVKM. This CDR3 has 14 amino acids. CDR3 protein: CASSFKGKWDEQYF. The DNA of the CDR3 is TGTGCCAGCAGTTTTAAAGGGAAATGGGACGAGCAGTACTTC.

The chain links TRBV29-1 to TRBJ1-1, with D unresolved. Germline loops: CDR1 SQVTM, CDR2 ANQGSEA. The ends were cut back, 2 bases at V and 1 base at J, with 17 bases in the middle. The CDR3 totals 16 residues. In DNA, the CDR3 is TGCAGCGTTGAACGCCGGAGGGAACACCGGAACACTGAAGCTTTCTTT. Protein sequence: CSVERRREHRNTEAFF. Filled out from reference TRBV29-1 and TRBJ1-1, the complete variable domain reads SAVISQKPSRDICQRGTSLTIQCQVDSQVTMMFWYRQQPGQSLTLIATANQGSEATYESGFVIDKFPISRPNLTFSTLTVSNMSPEDSSIYLCSVERRREHRNTEAFFGQGTRLTVV.

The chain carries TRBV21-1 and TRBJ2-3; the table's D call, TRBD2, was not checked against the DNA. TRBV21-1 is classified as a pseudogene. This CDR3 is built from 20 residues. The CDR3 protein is CASSPSPGLAGVPYKDTQYF. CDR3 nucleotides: TGTGCCAGCAGCCCAAGCCCGGGACTAGCGGGGGTCCCTTATAAAGATACGCAGTATTTT.

CDR3 in DNA: TGCAGTGCCCCTAGCCCCAGGGTTAGTGGCTACACCTTC. Its translation is CSAPSPRVSGYTF. The chain links TRBV20-1 to TRBJ1-2; maybe TRBD1 (5 bases). Germline V gene lookup returns CDR1 DFQATT and CDR2 SNEGSKA (reference sequence). There are 13 residues in the CDR3. V was cut by 6 bases and J by 7 bases, with 18 bases left in between.